The 22 T cell receptor beta chains in this list originate from one sample, sequenced in a study of neoadjuvant nivolumab and ipilimumab in lung cancer. Repertoires were generated with immunoSEQ multiplex PCR, while TCRdb's copy carries only in-frame clones and drops some. The sample shows about 13,000 clones, under 97% of them seen only once. Sequences were derived from peripheral blood, sampled after neoadjuvant nivolumab, alone or with ipilimumab, at or shortly before surgery. The origin of the receptors is an adult with non-small cell lung cancer.

The chain carries TRBV28 and TRBJ2-5; 11 bases line up with TRBD2. V was pared by 2 bases and J by 1 base, with 9 bases of the junction left unmatched. The germline CDR1 and CDR2 sequences are MDHEN and SYDVKM. CDR3 size: 18 residues. CDR3 DNA: TGTGCCAGCAGTTTAGCCCCCACTAGCGGGGGCTTCCAAGAGACCCAGTACTTC. The encoded protein is CASSLAPTSGGFQETQYF.

J is TRBJ2-7 and V is TRBV18, with TRBD1 matching over 9 bases. The CDR3 contains 13 residues. Germline V gene sequence: CDR1 KGHSH, CDR2 LQKENI. J lost 1 base, V lost 10 bases, and 5 bases had no gene match. CDR3 DNA sequence: TGTGCCACCACCGGACAGGGGTCCTACGAGCAGTACTTC. It specifies CATTGQGSYEQYF.

The chain uses TRBV5-1 and TRBJ1-2, with D possibly being TRBD1 (5 bases). Deletions cut 3 bases from V and 0 bases from J, with 18 bases between. This CDR3 comprises 17 residues. Germline CDR1 reads SGHRS; CDR2 reads YFSETQ. The CDR3 sequence is CASSSGAASVTNYGYTF. The CDR3 bases are TGCGCCAGCAGCTCCGGGGCAGCCTCGGTCACTAACTATGGCTACACCTTC. Full variable domain (rest looked up from reference TRBV5-1 and TRBJ1-2): KAGVTQTPRYLIKTRGQQVTLSCSPISGHRSVSWYQQTPGQGLQFLFEYFSETQRNKGNFPGRFSGRQFSNSRSEMNVSTLELGDSALYLCASSSGAASVTNYGYTFGSGTRLTVV.

The CDR3 DNA reads as TGTGCCAGCAGCACCAGGACGGGGACCTACGAGCAGTACTTC. This sequence encodes CASSTRTGTYEQYF. The chain has TRBV7-2 and TRBJ2-7; a possible D gene is TRBD2 (5 bases). Germline CDR1 SGHTA, CDR2 FQGNSA. V was cut by 5 bases and J by 2 bases, with 13 bases left in between. The CDR3 sequence is 14 residues long. Full variable domain (remainder filled in from reference TRBV7-2 and TRBJ2-7): GAGVSQSPSNKVTEKGKDVELRCDPISGHTALYWYRQSLGQGLEFLIYFQGNSAPDKSGLPSDRFSAERTGGSVSTLTIQRTQQEDSAVYLCASSTRTGTYEQYFGPGTRLTVT.

The V and J genes are TRBV10-1 and TRBJ2-7, with TRBD2 matching over 13 bases. From germline, CDR1 is WNHNN and CDR2 SYGVQD (reference sequence). Trimming cost V 0 bases and J 4 bases; bases outside gene matches: 0. The CDR3 contains 15 residues. The CDR3 spells CASSESTSGGYEQYF. As DNA, the CDR3 is TGCGCCAGCAGTGAGTCGACTAGCGGGGGGTACGAGCAGTACTTC.

This chain links TRBV27 with TRBJ2-5; a possible D gene is TRBD2 (6 bases). V gave up 7 bases and J gave up 1 base, with 19 bases separating them. This CDR3 contains 16 residues. The germline CDR1 and CDR2 sequences are MNHEY and SMNVEV (reference sequence). This CDR3 reads CASIPSWGVSQETQYF. The CDR3 coding sequence is TGTGCCAGCATCCCCTCGTGGGGGGTTTCCCAAGAGACCCAGTACTTC.

This clone was observed a few times. The chain combines TRBV7-2 with TRBJ1-1; no firm D call. Trimming took off 0 bases at V and 2 bases at J, with 7 bases between the two ends. The CDR3 is 14 residues long. Germline V gives CDR1 SGHTA, CDR2 FQGNSA. The CDR3 is CASSLAYRNTEAFF. The DNA of the CDR3 is TGTGCCAGCAGCTTAGCGTACAGAAACACTGAAGCTTTCTTT.

This chain connects TRBV4-2 to TRBJ2-3, with D possibly called TRBD1 or TRBD2 (5 bases each). V lost 2 bases and J 6 bases, leaving 21 bases between the germline ends. This CDR3 comprises 17 residues. Germline V gives CDR1 LGHNA, CDR2 YNFKEQ. The CDR3 protein is CASSQHPPATEGDTQYF. Written as DNA, the CDR3 is TGTGCCAGCAGCCAACATCCGCCAGCGACCGAGGGGGATACGCAGTATTTT.

This sequence joins TRBV5-1 and TRBJ2-7; tentative D call: TRBD2 (6 bases). V dropped 9 bases and J dropped 2 bases, with 15 bases sitting between them. The CDR3 runs to 13 residues. CDR1 is SGHRS, CDR2 YFSETQ, per germline. For the CDR3, the DNA is TGCGCCACTTCGGGGGACTCTGCCTACGAGCAGTACTTC. Translation: CATSGDSAYEQYF.

The gene calls are TRBV5-1 and TRBJ2-3; D call uncertain. Trimming cost V 0 bases and J 0 bases, with 8 bases left between them. The CDR3 length is 15 residues. Germline assignment: CDR1 SGHRS and CDR2 YFSETQ. As DNA, the CDR3 is TGCGCCAGCAGCTTGGGCTACCTAAGCACAGATACGCAGTATTTT. It is translated as CASSLGYLSTDTQYF. The full variable domain, with the rest looked up from reference TRBV5-1 and TRBJ2-3, is KAGVTQTPRYLIKTRGQQVTLSCSPISGHRSVSWYQQTPGQGLQFLFEYFSETQRNKGNFPGRFSGRQFSNSRSEMNVSTLELGDSALYLCASSLGYLSTDTQYFGPGTRLTVL.

This chain uses TRBV11-3 with TRBJ2-1, with 12 positions matching TRBD1. The J segment lost 4 bases and the V segment lost 3 bases, leaving 1 base of the junction unmatched. CDR1 and CDR2 (germline): SGHNT, YENEEA. The CDR3 spans 15 residues. This CDR3 reads CASSLGQGAYNEQFF. The CDR3 DNA reads TGTGCCAGCAGCTTGGGACAGGGGGCTTACAATGAGCAGTTCTTC.

The chain carries TRBV2 and TRBJ2-2; D not certain. The V gene lost 3 bases and the J gene lost 9 bases, with 17 bases spanning the gap. In germline, CDR1 is SNHLY, CDR2 FYNNEI. This CDR3 is 15 amino acids long. DNA for the CDR3: TGTGCCAGCAGTGAGATCTGGGTAACACGGTGGGAGCTGTTTTTT. Translating gives CASSEIWVTRWELFF.

CDR3 coding DNA: TGTGCCAGTAAATACCGGACAGCCTACTACGAGCAGTACTTC. The encoded protein is CASKYRTAYYEQYF. The chain is built from TRBV27 and TRBJ2-7; D may be TRBD1 (6 bases). Germline V gene lookup returns CDR1 MNHEY and CDR2 SMNVEV (reference sequence). This CDR3 is 14 amino acids long. V gave up 9 bases and J gave up 3 bases, with 18 bases separating them.

V usage is TRBV25-1 and J usage is TRBJ2-7, with D uncertain. CDR1 is MGHDK, CDR2 SYGVNS, per germline. V lost 1 base, J lost 2 bases, and 9 bases lay in between. The CDR3 extends over 14 amino acids. CDR3 amino acids: CASSELATTYEQYF. CDR3 bases: TGTGCCAGCAGTGAATTAGCCACAACCTACGAGCAGTACTTC.

The gene calls are TRBV7-9 and TRBJ2-2; D might be TRBD1 (5 bases). Germline CDR1 is SEHNR and CDR2 is FQNEAQ (reference sequence). Between the trimmed V and J ends, which lost 2 bases and 6 bases, there was a span of 10 bases. The length of the CDR3 is 14 residues. This CDR3 is CASSLIRQPGELFF. In nucleotides, the CDR3 is TGTGCCAGCAGCTTAATCCGACAGCCCGGGGAGCTGTTTTTT.

This clone was seen just once. The V call is TRBV6-1, the J call TRBJ2-5, with D possibly matching TRBD2 (7 bases). CDR1 is MNHNS, CDR2 SASEGT, per germline. The CDR3 has 16 amino acids. The V end lost 3 bases, the J end lost 1 base, and 15 bases lay between the germline ends. The CDR3 spells CASSDWGGLGQETQYF. DNA of the CDR3: TGTGCCAGCAGTGATTGGGGGGGCTTGGGCCAAGAGACCCAGTACTTC.

The chain employs TRBV4-2 and TRBJ2-5; D is unresolved. The CDR3 length is 12 residues. The ends were cut back, 0 bases at V and 9 bases at J, with 8 bases in the middle. Germline V gives CDR1 LGHNA, CDR2 YNFKEQ. This chain's CDR3 is CASSQENRAQYF. The CDR3 region has the DNA TGTGCCAGCAGCCAAGAAAACAGAGCCCAGTACTTC.

The count of this clone is one. V is TRBV7-2 and J is TRBJ2-7, with 7 bases that match TRBD2. The ends lost 5 bases at V and 7 bases at J; junction bases unmatched: 14. Germline CDR1 reads SGHTA; CDR2 reads FQGNSA. The CDR3 is 15 amino acids. The chain's CDR3 is CASSRTGGRSGEQYF. CDR3 coding DNA: TGTGCCAGCAGCCGCACGGGAGGTCGGTCGGGGGAGCAGTACTTC.

The V and J genes are TRBV9 and TRBJ2-3; weak D call: TRBD1 (5 bases). This CDR3 has 15 residues. CDR1 is SGDLS and CDR2 is YYNGEE in the germline V gene. Trimming left V 4 bases short and J 2 bases short, with 14 bases between. The DNA of the CDR3 is TGTGCCAGCAGCCCCAGTGGGGCGTCCACAGATACGCAGTATTTT. Translating gives CASSPSGASTDTQYF.

This sequence joins TRBV7-9 and TRBJ2-3; 7 positions match TRBD1. V lost 1 base to trimming and J lost 7 bases; unmatched junction nucleotides: 11. Germline V lookup: CDR1 SEHNR, CDR2 FQNEAQ (reference sequence). The CDR3 is 16 amino acids. This CDR3 reads CASSLGGQQGVNTQYF. The CDR3 bases are TGTGCCAGCAGCTTAGGGGGACAGCAGGGGGTTAATACGCAGTATTTT.

This chain joins TRBV1 and TRBJ2-3; the table gives TRBD1 as D, unverified against the DNA. TRBV1 is described as a pseudogene. CDR3 length: 14 residues. The CDR3 loop is CTSSQGDTTDTQYF. For the CDR3, the DNA is TGCACCAGCAGCCAGGGGGACACCACAGATACGCAGTATTTT.

The chain has TRBV5-1 and TRBJ2-1, with TRBD2 as a possible D gene (6 bases). Germline CDR1 and CDR2: SGHRS and YFSETQ. V was pared by 0 bases and J by 8 bases, with 12 bases between. The CDR3 spans 14 residues. The CDR3 loop is CASSLAAGSHEQFF. CDR3 nucleotide sequence: TGCGCCAGCAGCTTGGCCGCGGGGTCGCATGAGCAGTTCTTC.